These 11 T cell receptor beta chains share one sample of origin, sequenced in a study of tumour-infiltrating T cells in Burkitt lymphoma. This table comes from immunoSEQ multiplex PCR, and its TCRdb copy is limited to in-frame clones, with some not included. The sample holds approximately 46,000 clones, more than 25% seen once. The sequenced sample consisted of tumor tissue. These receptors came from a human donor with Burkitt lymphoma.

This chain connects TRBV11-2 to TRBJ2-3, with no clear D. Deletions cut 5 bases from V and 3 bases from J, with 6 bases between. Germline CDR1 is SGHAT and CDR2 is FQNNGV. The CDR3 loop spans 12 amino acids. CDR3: CASSPPTDTQYF. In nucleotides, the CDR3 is TGTGCCAGCAGCCCCCCGACAGATACGCAGTATTTT.

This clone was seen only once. The CDR3 DNA reads as TGTGCCAGCAGTTTATTGGGACAGGGTGGTCAGCCCCAGCATTTT. This gives the protein CASSLLGQGGQPQHF. This rearrangement joins TRBV28 to TRBJ1-5, with 9 bases aligning to TRBD1. This CDR3 is built from 15 residues. The germline gives CDR1 MDHEN, CDR2 SYDVKM. The ends lost 1 base at V and 6 bases at J; junction bases unmatched: 4.

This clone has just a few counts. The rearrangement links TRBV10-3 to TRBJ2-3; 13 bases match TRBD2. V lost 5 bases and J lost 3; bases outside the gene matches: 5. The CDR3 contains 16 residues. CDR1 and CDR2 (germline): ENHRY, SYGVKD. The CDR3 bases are TGTGCCATCAGTAAATCGACTAGCGGGGGGACAGATACGCAGTATTTT. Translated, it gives CAISKSTSGGTDTQYF.

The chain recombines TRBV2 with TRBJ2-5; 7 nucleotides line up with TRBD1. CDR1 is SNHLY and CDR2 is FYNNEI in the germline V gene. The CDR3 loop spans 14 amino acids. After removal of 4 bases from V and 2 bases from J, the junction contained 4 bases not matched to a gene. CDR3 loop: CASSAQGFQETQYF. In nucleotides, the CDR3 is TGTGCCAGCAGTGCACAGGGGTTTCAAGAGACCCAGTACTTC.

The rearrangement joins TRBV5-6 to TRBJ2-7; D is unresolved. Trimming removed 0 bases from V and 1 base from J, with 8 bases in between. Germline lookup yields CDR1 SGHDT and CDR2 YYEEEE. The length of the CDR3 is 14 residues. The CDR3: CASSLAGISYEQYF. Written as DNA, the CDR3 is TGTGCCAGCAGCTTGGCGGGCATTTCCTACGAGCAGTACTTC.

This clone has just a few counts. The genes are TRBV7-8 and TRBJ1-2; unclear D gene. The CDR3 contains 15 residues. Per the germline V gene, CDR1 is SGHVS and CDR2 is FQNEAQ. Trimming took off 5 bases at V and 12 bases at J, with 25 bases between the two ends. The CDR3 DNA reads TGTGCCAGCAGCCCCCAAGGCGAGCTGGGTAAATTAGACACCTTC. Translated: CASSPQGELGKLDTF.

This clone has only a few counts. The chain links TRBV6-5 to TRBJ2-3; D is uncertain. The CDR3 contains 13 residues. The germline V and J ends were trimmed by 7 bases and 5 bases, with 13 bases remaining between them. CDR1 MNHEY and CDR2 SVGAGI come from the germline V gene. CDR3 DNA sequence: TGTGCCAGCACTCCCCGGGCTGGAGATACGCAGTATTTT. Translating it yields CASTPRAGDTQYF.

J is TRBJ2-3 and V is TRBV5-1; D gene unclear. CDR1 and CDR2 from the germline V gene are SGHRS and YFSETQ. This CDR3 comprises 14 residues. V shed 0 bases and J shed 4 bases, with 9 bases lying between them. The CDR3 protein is CASSLGSTSDTQYF. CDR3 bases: TGCGCCAGCAGCTTGGGCAGCACCTCAGATACGCAGTATTTT.

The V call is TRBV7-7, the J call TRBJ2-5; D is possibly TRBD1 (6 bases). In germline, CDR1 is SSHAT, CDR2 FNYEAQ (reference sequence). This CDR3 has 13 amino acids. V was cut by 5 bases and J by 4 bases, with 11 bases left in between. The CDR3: CASSHGQPETQYF. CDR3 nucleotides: TGTGCCAGCAGCCACGGACAGCCAGAGACCCAGTACTTC. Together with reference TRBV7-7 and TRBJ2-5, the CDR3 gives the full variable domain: GAGVSQSPRYKVTKRGQDVTLRCDPISSHATLYWYQQALGQGPEFLTYFNYEAQPDKSGLPSDRFSAERPEGSISTLTIQRTEQRDSAMYRCASSHGQPETQYFGPGTRLLVL.

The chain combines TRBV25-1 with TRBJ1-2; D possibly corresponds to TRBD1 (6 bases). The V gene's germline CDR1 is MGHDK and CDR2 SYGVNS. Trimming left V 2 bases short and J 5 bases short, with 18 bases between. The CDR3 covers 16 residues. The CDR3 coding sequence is TGTGCCAGCAGTGAACCAGGGGCAGGAAGCCTATATGGCTACACCTTC. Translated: CASSEPGAGSLYGYTF.

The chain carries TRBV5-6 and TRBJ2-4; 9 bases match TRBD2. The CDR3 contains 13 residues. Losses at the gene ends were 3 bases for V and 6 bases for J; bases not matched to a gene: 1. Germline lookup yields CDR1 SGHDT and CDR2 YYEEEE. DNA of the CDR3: TGTGCCAGCAGCTCTAGCGGGATAAACATTCAGTACTTC. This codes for CASSSSGINIQYF.